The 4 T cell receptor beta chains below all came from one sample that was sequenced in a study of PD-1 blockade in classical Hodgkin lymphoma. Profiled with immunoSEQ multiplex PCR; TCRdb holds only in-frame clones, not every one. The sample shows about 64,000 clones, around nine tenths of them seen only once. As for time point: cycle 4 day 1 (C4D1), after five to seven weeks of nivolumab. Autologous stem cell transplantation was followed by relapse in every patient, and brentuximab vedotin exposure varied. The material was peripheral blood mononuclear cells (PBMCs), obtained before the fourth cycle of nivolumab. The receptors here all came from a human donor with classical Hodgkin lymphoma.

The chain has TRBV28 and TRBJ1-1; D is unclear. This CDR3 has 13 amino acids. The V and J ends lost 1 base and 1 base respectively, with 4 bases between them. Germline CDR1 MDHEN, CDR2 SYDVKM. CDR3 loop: CASSLSPNTEAFF. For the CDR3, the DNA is TGTGCCAGCAGTTTATCGCCGAACACTGAAGCTTTCTTT.

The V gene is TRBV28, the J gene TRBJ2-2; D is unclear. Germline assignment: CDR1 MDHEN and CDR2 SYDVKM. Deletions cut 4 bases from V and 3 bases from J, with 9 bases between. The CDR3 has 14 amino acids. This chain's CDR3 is CASSSDGYTGELFF. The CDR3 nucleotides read TGTGCCAGCAGTTCCGACGGTTACACCGGGGAGCTGTTTTTT.

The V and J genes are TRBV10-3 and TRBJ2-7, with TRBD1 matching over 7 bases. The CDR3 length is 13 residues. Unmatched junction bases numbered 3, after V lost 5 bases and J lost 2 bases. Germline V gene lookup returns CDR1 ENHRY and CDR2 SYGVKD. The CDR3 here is CAISRDSAYEQYF. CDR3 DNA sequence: TGTGCCATCAGTCGGGACAGTGCCTACGAGCAGTACTTC.

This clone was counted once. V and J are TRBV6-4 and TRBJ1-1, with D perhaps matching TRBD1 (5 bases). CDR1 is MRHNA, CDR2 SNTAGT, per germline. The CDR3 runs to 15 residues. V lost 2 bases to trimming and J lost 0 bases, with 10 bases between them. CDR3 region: CASSDTGAVNTEAFF. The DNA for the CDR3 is TGTGCCAGCAGTGACACCGGGGCCGTGAACACTGAAGCTTTCTTT.